These T cell receptor beta chains were read from a single sample in a study of T cell responses to AZD1222 COVID-19 vaccine. Produced via immunoSEQ multiplex PCR; TCRdb's table is partial and in-frame only. This sample has some 30,000 clones, with roughly nine tenths found just once. The material was peripheral blood, obtained on day 0 of AZD1222 vaccination. The source of these receptors is an adult in good health. Both conserved end residues are part of each CDR3. The D gene is left open where the match is weak. A clone size is listed for some rows: how often the clone was seen (once, few, many), or a class if it is expanded.

>NA|TRBV2|TRBJ1-1|TRBD1
CASSEPGDRARNTEAFF
TGTGCCAGCAGTGAACCTGGGGACAGGGCCAGGAACACTGAAGCTTTCTTT
>NA|TRBV3-1/TRBV3-2|TRBJ1-2|NA
CASSQVKTFRGYTF
TGTGCCAGCAGCCAAGTAAAAACGTTCCGCGGCTACACCTTC
>NA|TRBV4-3|TRBJ2-7|NA
CASSQDHFRDGTYEQYF
TGCGCCAGCAGCCAAGATCACTTCCGGGACGGAACCTACGAGCAGTACTTC
>NA|TRBV2|TRBJ2-3|NA
CASEGGLSTDTQYF
TGTGCCAGCGAGGGGGGTTTGAGCACAGATACGCAGTATTTT
>NA|TRBV7-9|TRBJ1-5|NA
CASSLAAYQPQHF
TGTGCCAGCAGCTTAGCGGCGTATCAGCCCCAGCATTTT
>NA|TRBV6-6|TRBJ1-6|NA
CASSYSQGNSPLHF
TGTGCCAGCAGTTACTCACAGGGTAATTCACCCCTCCACTTT
>few|TRBV6-2/TRBV6-3|TRBJ2-7|TRBD2
CASSLYSGRALGQAYEQYF
TGTGCCAGCAGCCTGTATAGCGGGAGGGCCCTGGGTCAGGCCTACGAGCAGTACTTC
>NA|TRBV16|TRBJ2-1|NA
CASSQSRSEQFF
TGTGCCAGCAGCCAATCTCGTTCGGAGCAGTTCTTC
>NA|TRBV21-1|TRBJ2-5|NA
CASGPQNLDFQETQYF
TGTGCCAGCGGTCCCCAAAACTTGGACTTCCAAGAGACCCAGTACTTC
>NA|TRBV27|TRBJ1-1|NA
CASTPLGAGNTEAFF
TGTGCCAGCACCCCACTGGGGGCAGGGAACACTGAAGCTTTCTTT
>once|TRBV18|TRBJ1-2|NA
CASSPSQGGRGYTF
TGTGCCAGCTCACCCAGTCAGGGCGGCCGTGGGTACACCTTC
>once|TRBV27|TRBJ2-3|TRBD2
CASRPYLAGGPDTQYF
TGTGCCAGCAGACCCTACCTAGCGGGAGGTCCAGATACGCAGTATTTT
>NA|TRBV7-6|TRBJ2-1|NA
CASSMGLEQFF
TGTGCCAGCAGCATGGGACTGGAGCAGTTCTTC
>once|TRBV3-1/TRBV3-2|TRBJ1-1|NA
CASSPRGLGTEAFF
TGTGCCAGCAGCCCCAGGGGCTTAGGGACTGAAGCTTTCTTT
>NA|TRBV5-6|TRBJ1-5|TRBD1
CASSFGTGVGGNQPQHF
TGTGCCAGCAGCTTCGGGACAGGGGTTGGAGGCAATCAGCCCCAGCATTTT
>NA|TRBV3-1/TRBV3-2|TRBJ2-2|NA
CASSPGFTGGELFF
TGTGCCAGCAGTCCCGGGTTCACGGGCGGGGAGCTGTTTTTT
>NA|TRBV9|TRBJ1-1|NA
CASSAGVLGTEAFF
TGTGCCAGCAGCGCAGGGGTACTGGGGACTGAAGCTTTCTTT
>NA|TRBV6-2/TRBV6-3|TRBJ2-1|TRBD2
CASSFLREGEQFF
TGTGCCAGCAGTTTCCTGAGGGAGGGGGAGCAGTTCTTC
>NA|TRBV10-3|TRBJ1-2|TRBD1
CAIKGQGADYTF
TGTGCCATCAAAGGGCAGGGGGCGGACTACACCTTC
>NA|TRBV7-9|TRBJ1-6|NA
CASSFGGSHSPLHF
TGTGCCAGCAGCTTCGGGGGCTCCCATTCACCCCTCCACTTT
>NA|TRBV18|TRBJ2-7|NA
CASSPGQGLQYF
TGTGCCAGCTCACCAGGCCAGGGATTACAGTACTTC
>NA|TRBV15|TRBJ1-1|NA
CATSRGWNTEAFF
TGTGCCACCAGCAGAGGGTGGAACACTGAAGCTTTCTTT
>NA|TRBV4-1|TRBJ2-7|NA
CASSTLADSSYEQYF
TGCGCCAGCAGCACTCTAGCGGACAGCTCCTACGAGCAGTACTTC
>NA|TRBV2|TRBJ1-4|NA
CASGGAQLFF
TGTGCCAGCGGGGGGGCGCAACTGTTTTTT
>NA|TRBV15|TRBJ2-3|TRBD2
CATSRPTGTSRTDTQYF
TGTGCCACCAGCAGACCCACCGGGACTAGCAGAACAGATACGCAGTATTTT
>NA|TRBV9|TRBJ2-1|NA
CASSVRGEVSYNEQFF
TGTGCCAGCAGCGTCCGAGGGGAGGTCTCCTACAATGAGCAGTTCTTC
>NA|TRBV5-6|TRBJ1-1|NA
CASSEMNRNTEAFF
TGTGCCAGCTCTGAAATGAACAGGAACACTGAAGCTTTCTTT
>once|TRBV19|TRBJ2-1|NA
CASSIGNNEQFF
TGTGCCAGTAGTATCGGCAACAATGAGCAGTTCTTC
>NA|TRBV2|TRBJ2-7|NA
CASSVEVSIYEQYF
TGTGCCAGCAGTGTCGAGGTCTCCATCTACGAGCAGTACTTC
>once|TRBV5-6|TRBJ2-3|NA
CASSSGATGTDTQYF
TGTGCCAGCAGCTCCGGAGCTACAGGGACAGATACGCAGTATTTT
>NA|TRBV7-8|TRBJ1-2|TRBD1
CASSLDWQGAQGYTF
TGTGCCAGCAGCTTAGATTGGCAGGGGGCGCAGGGCTACACCTTC
>NA|TRBV2|TRBJ1-2|NA
CASSDTSGYGYTF
TGTGCCAGCAGTGATACAAGCGGCTATGGCTACACCTTC
>NA|TRBV5-1|TRBJ2-2|NA
CASSPRDSNTGELFF
TGCGCCAGCAGCCCCCGGGACTCAAACACCGGGGAGCTGTTTTTT
>NA|TRBV19|TRBJ1-5|NA
CASSYIHSNQPQHF
TGTGCCAGTAGTTACATCCATAGCAATCAGCCCCAGCATTTT
>NA|TRBV19|TRBJ1-5|TRBD1
CASSIRGLGNQPQHF
TGTGCCAGTAGCATTAGGGGGCTGGGGAATCAGCCCCAGCATTTT
>once|TRBV12-3/TRBV12-4|TRBJ1-2|TRBD1
CASRATGLDGYTF
TGTGCCAGCAGGGCGACAGGGTTGGATGGCTACACCTTC
>NA|TRBV5-1|TRBJ1-2|NA
CASSLSTGFGYGYTF
TGCGCCAGCAGCTTGTCAACAGGGTTTGGCTATGGCTACACCTTC
>NA|TRBV7-9|TRBJ1-3|TRBD1
CASSLGTGEGNTIYF
TGTGCCAGCAGCTTAGGGACAGGGGAAGGAAACACCATATATTTT
>once|TRBV10-3|TRBJ1-3|NA
CAISEWPAGQGRGNTIYF
TGTGCCATCAGTGAGTGGCCAGCCGGTCAGGGTCGTGGAAACACCATATATTTT
>once|TRBV6-1|TRBJ2-3|NA
CASSERLGLDTQYF
TGTGCCAGCAGTGAACGCTTGGGGTTGGATACGCAGTATTTT
>NA|TRBV28|TRBJ2-1|TRBD2
CASRLLAGIGRGQFF
TGTGCCAGCAGGTTACTAGCGGGAATTGGTCGAGGGCAGTTCTTC
>NA|TRBV5-1|TRBJ2-1|NA
CASSLDSWGSYNEQFF
TGCGCCAGCAGCTTGGACTCTTGGGGTTCCTACAATGAGCAGTTCTTC
>NA|TRBV7-2|TRBJ2-5|NA
CASSLVLPQETQYF
TGTGCCAGCAGCTTAGTTCTACCCCAAGAGACCCAGTACTTC
>NA|TRBV29-1|TRBJ2-2|NA
CSVEDQEDGVTGELFF
TGCAGCGTTGAAGATCAGGAAGATGGGGTTACCGGGGAGCTGTTTTTT
>NA|TRBV2|TRBJ1-5|NA
CASSEARNRAEPQHF
TGTGCCAGCAGTGAAGCGAGAAACAGGGCTGAGCCCCAGCATTTT
>NA|TRBV23-1|TRBJ1-2|NA
CASTQSKGNLGGYTF
TGCGCCAGCACTCAATCCAAGGGGAACCTGGGGGGCTACACCTTC
>NA|TRBV4-1|TRBJ2-2|TRBD2
CASSQELAGVPTGELFF
TGCGCCAGCAGCCAAGAACTAGCGGGAGTACCCACCGGGGAGCTGTTTTTT
>once|TRBV2|TRBJ2-3|TRBD2
CASPPGTSGTDTQYF
TGTGCCAGCCCCCCCGGGACTAGCGGCACAGATACGCAGTATTTT
>NA|TRBV4-3|TRBJ2-3|NA
CASSQLHADTQYF
TGCGCCAGCAGCCAGCTCCACGCAGATACGCAGTATTTT
>NA|TRBV3-1/TRBV3-2|TRBJ1-4|TRBD1
CASSPETGWGEKLFF
TGTGCCAGCAGCCCCGAGACAGGGTGGGGTGAAAAACTGTTTTTT
>NA|TRBV2|TRBJ1-6|NA
CASSDRIGLDSPLHF
TGTGCCAGCAGTGACCGTATAGGGTTGGATTCACCCCTCCACTTT
>NA|TRBV28|TRBJ2-5|TRBD2
CASSFGAGGGEQTQYF
TGTGCCAGCAGTTTCGGGGCGGGAGGGGGTGAGCAGACCCAGTACTTC